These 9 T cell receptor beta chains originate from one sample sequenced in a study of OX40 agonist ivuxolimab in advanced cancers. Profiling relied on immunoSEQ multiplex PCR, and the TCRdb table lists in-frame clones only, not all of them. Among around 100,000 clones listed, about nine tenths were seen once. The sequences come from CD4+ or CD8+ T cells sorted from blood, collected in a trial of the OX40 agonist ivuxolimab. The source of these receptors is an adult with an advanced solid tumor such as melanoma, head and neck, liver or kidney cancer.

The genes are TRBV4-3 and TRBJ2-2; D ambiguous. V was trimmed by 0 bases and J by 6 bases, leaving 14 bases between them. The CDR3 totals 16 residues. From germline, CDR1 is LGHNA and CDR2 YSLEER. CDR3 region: CASSQDSPWASGELFF. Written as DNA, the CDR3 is TGCGCCAGCAGCCAAGATTCCCCGTGGGCATCCGGGGAGCTGTTTTTT.

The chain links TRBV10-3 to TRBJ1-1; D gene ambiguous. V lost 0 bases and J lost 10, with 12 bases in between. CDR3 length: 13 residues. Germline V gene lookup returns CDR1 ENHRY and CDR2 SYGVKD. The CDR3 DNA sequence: TGTGCCATCAGTGAGTCTTTGCGTTGGGGAGCTTTCTTT. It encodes CAISESLRWGAFF.

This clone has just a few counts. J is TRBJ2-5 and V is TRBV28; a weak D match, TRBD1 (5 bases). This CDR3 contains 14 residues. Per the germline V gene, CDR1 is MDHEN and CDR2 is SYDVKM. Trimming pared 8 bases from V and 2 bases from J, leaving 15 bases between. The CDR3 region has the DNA TGTGCCAGCCGCTCATCTCAGGGACAAGAGACCCAGTACTTC. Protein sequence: CASRSSQGQETQYF.

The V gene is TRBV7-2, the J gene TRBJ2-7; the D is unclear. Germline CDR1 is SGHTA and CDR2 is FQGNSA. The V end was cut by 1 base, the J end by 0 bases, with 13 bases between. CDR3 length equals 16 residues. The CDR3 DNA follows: TGTGCCAGCAGCTTAGGGTCCGCCGGCCCCTCCTACGAGCAGTACTTC. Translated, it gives CASSLGSAGPSYEQYF.

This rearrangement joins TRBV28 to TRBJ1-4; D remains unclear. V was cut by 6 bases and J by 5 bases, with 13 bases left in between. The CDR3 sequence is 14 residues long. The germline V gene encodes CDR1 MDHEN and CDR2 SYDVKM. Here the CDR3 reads CASSQPGTNEKLFF. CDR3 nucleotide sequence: TGTGCCAGCAGCCAGCCGGGAACAAATGAAAAACTGTTTTTT.

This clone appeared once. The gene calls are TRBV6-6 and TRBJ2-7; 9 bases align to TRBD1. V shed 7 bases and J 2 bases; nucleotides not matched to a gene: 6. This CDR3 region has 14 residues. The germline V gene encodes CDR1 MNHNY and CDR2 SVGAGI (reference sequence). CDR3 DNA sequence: TGTGCCAGCACAGGACAGGGGCTAACCTACGAGCAGTACTTC. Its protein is CASTGQGLTYEQYF.

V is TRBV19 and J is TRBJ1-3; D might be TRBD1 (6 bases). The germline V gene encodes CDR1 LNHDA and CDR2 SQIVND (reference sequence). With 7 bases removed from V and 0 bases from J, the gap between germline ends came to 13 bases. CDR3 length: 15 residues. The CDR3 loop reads CASKDRPDSGNTIYF. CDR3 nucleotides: TGTGCCAGTAAAGACAGGCCTGACTCTGGAAACACCATATATTTT.

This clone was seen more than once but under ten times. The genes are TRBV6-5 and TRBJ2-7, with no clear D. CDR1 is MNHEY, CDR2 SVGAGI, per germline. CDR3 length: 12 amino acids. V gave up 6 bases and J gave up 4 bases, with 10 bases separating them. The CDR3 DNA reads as TGTGCCAGCAGGGGCAGCCCATACGAGCAGTACTTC. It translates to CASRGSPYEQYF.

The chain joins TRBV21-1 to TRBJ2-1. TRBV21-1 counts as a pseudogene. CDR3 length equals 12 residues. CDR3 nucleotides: TGTGCCATAGACCCGAGATACAATGAGCAGTTCTTC. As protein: CAIDPRYNEQFF.